These 2 T cell receptor beta chains came from one sample sequenced in a study of CD8 T cells in ankylosing spondylitis. TCRdb independently ran MiXCR on the 5' RACE reads; one entry per CDR3 protein. Of around 210,000 distinct CDR3 sequences listed, 8% to 10% are singletons. The sample consisted of blood, either unsorted or a sorted T cell fraction (not recorded which). The receptors derive from a female donor with ankylosing spondylitis or in good health (not recorded which).

A remark on this clonotype: This may come from a read error, since a much larger clone is one base off. The chain uses TRBV7-8 and TRBJ2-3, with unresolved D. CDR1 is SGHVS, CDR2 FQNEAQ, per germline. CDR3 length: 15 amino acids. Trimming pared 5 bases from V and 1 base from J, leaving 13 bases between. CDR3 nucleotides: TGTGCCAGCAGCCCTCTGCTCCGGGGCACAGATACGCAGTATTTT. Its protein is CASSPLLRGTDTQYF.

This clonotype was seen many times. The chain joins TRBV5-1 to TRBJ2-5; D is perhaps TRBD2 (6 bases). Trimming cost V 1 base and J 0 bases, with 13 bases left between them. CDR1 and CDR2 from the germline V gene are SGHRS and YFSETQ. This CDR3 has 16 residues. CDR3 DNA: TGCGCCAGCAGCTTGAGGAGACGGGAGTACCAAGAGACCCAGTACTTC. Translating it yields CASSLRRREYQETQYF.